The clone carrying this T cell receptor (beta chain) was observed once. As yet, its antigen is unknown. The sample is drawn from a study of OX40 agonist ivuxolimab in advanced cancers. Whole-study context: Over 30% of patients had received prior checkpoint inhibitor therapy.

The CDR3 consists of 16 residues. Trimming took 0 bases from V and 6 from J; bases not matched to a gene: 2. Germline CDR1 and CDR2: SGHRS and YFSETQ. The protocol was immunoSEQ multiplex PCR, while the TCRdb copy is restricted to in-frame clones and leaves out a portion. Of around 56,000 clones detected, roughly nine tenths appear once; the ten largest clones hold around 0.99%. Notes on the study in general: Relative to CD4+ cells, CD8+ T cells on average had more expanded clones.

This sequence was found in an adult with an advanced solid tumor such as melanoma, head and neck, liver or kidney cancer. The starting material was CD4+ or CD8+ T cells sorted from blood, obtained in a trial of the OX40 agonist ivuxolimab. This chain joins TRBV5-1 and TRBJ2-1; 14 bases fit TRBD2. The CDR3 is CASSLGLAGGSNEQFF. The CDR3 coding sequence is TGCGCCAGCAGCTTGGGACTAGCGGGAGGGTCCAATGAGCAGTTCTTC.